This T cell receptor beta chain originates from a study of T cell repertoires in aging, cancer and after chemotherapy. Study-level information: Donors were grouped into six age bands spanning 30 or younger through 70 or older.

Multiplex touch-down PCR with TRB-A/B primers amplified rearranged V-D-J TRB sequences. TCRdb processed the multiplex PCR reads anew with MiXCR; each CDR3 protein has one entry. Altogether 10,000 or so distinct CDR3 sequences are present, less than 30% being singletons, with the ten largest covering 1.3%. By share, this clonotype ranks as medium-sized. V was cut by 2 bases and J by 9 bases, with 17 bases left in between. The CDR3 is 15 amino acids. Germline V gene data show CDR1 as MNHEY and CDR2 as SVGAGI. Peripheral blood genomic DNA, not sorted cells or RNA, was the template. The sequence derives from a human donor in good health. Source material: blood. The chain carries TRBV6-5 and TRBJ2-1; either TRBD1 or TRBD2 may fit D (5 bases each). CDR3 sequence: CASSYALAGGGEQFF. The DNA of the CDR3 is TGTGCCAGCAGTTACGCCCTAGCTGGGGGTGGTGAGCAGTTCTTC.